This T cell receptor (beta chain) is from a study of blood T cells in healthy people across ages. Regarding this clonotype: The antigen remains unidentified.

Each donor supplied roughly 9 milliliters of peripheral blood. Study findings and constraints: Underestimates were what the diversity estimates from one million T cells were considered to be.

Through a sample-barcoded 5' primer and a J-beta primer mix, a second PCR was run for about 7 to 12 cycles. Tags on each cDNA molecule came from a template-switch adaptor with 12 random nucleotides. TCRdb ran MiXCR on the 5' RACE reads and lists one entry per CDR3 protein. The profile shows over a million distinct CDR3 sequences, under 55% of them singletons. CDR3 length: 11 residues. This sequence was found in a woman under 30 in good health. The chain carries TRBV21-1 and TRBJ2-5. The J call could be wrong; TRBJ2-7 is a better fit for the DNA end. TRBV21-1 is designated a pseudogene. Sequenced sample: blood. For the CDR3, the DNA is TGTGCCAGCAGCAAGAACTGCGAGCAGTACTTC. It encodes CASSKNCEQYF.